The source of this T cell receptor beta chain is a study of blood T cell repertoires in COVID-19. Only in-frame clones appear in the TCRdb table, and some are missing; sequencing was by immunoSEQ multiplex PCR. The sample includes 250,000 to 350,000 clones, approximately 86% seen only once; the top ten take roughly 2%. Germline CDR1 reads SNHLY; CDR2 reads FYNNEI. CDR3 length: 15 residues. The trim removed 8 bases at V and 2 bases at J, leaving 9 bases unmatched. The TCR was taken from a man younger than 30 with active or convalescent COVID-19. Sequencing was performed on peripheral blood. The rearrangement joins TRBV2 to TRBJ2-1, with 7 positions matching TRBD2. CDR3 nucleotide sequence: TGTGCCAGCGTCATCGGGCTAGCGGCCTACAATGAGCAGTTCTTC. It specifies CASVIGLAAYNEQFF. Full variable domain (remainder filled in from reference TRBV2 and TRBJ2-1): EPEVTQTPSHQVTQMGQEVILRCVPISNHLYFYWYRQILGQKVEFLVSFYNNEISEKSEIFDDQFSVERPDGSNFTLKIRSTKLEDSAMYFCASVIGLAAYNEQFFGPGTRLTVL.